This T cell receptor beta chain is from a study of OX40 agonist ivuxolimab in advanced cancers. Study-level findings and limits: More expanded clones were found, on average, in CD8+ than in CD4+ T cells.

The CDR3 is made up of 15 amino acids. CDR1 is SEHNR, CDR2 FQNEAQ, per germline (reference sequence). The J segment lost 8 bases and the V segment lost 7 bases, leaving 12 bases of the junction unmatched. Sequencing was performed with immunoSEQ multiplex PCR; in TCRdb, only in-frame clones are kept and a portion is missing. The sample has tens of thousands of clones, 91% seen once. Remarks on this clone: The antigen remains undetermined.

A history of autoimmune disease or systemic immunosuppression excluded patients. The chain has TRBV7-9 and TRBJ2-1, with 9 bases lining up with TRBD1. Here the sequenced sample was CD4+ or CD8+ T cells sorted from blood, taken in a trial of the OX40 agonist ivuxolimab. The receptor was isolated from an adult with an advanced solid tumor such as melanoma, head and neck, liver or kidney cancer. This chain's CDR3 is CASTAGTGFRDEQFF. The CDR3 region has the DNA TGTGCCAGCACGGCCGGGACAGGGTTTCGTGATGAGCAGTTCTTC.